Given below is one T cell receptor (beta chain) in context. This clonotype showed up just a few times. Which antigen it targets is not known. Base qualities are not recorded, but no much larger clone differs from it by a single base. The data are from a study of molecular identifiers for immune sequencing clone quantification (dated by TCRdb to 2017 to 2018). About the full investigation: For a replicate experiment, the RNA from either 20,000 or 100,000 naive CD8 T cells was divided into five aliquots, and four of those aliquots went on to sequencing. This methods study benchmarked molecular-identifier clustering-based TCR repertoire sequencing (MIDCIRS) and TCR RNA copy counting, using CD8 T cells to do so.

Naive CD8 T cell libraries were made from about 20,000 to 1,000,000 sorted cells using 10%, 30% or 50% of purified RNA. On a BD FACSAria II, naive CD8 T cells were FACS-sorted as CD8+CD4-CCR7+CD45RA+ and collected into RLT Plus buffer. To test detection sensitivity, Jurkat RNA equivalent to more than 8 TCR copies was spiked into samples of roughly 17,000-1,000,000 naive CD8 T cells. CD8 T cells were enriched using RosetteSep CD8+ T Cell Enrichment Cocktail and Ficoll-Paque, and the enriched cells then underwent ACK red cell lysis. The library was generated by PCR. Sequencing instrument: Illumina HiSeq 4000. Bulk TCR libraries were generated as previously described, with the TCR primers listed in Table S5 used. Total RNA was purified with the Qiagen AllPrep DNA/RNA kit. Before analysis, reads from multiple sequencing runs of one library were combined. For the original study's pipeline: Reads were retained only if the reads had an exact TCR constant sequence, and the retained reads were trimmed to 150 nt and grouped according to their 12-nt molecular barcodes. Reads in each barcode group were sub-clustered using a 15% Levenshtein threshold, and a quality-weighted consensus sequence was built for each RNA molecule. Non-functional sequences were removed, as were lower-count sequences one edit away from another. Based on a fit of two negative binomial distributions, barcode sub-clusters having less than 20% of the maximum read count were discarded. TCRdb cleaned the public reads at Q25 with fastp, built clones with MiXCR and kept in-frame beta chains. Merged by CDR3 protein, the rows form single entries marked with the most common genes and DNA. TCRdb's processing, not the authors', yielded these V and J calls. The sample contains approximately 500,000 distinct CDR3 sequences, 20% to 25% of them found a single time. Together, the top ten hold approximately 0.84% of the sample.

General conclusions and limits of the study: When barcode sub-clustering was omitted, TCR diversity was inflated by chimeric consensus sequences, with chimeras reaching as high as 47%. Identical TCR molecules sharing a barcode could cause highly expanded clone sizes to be underestimated. Even against a background of roughly 1 million naive CD8 T cells, spiked-in Jurkat TCR RNA amounting to a single cell's worth was reported to be detectable. Modeling gave 3 to 3.5 recovered TCR RNA copies per cell versus approximately 9 by digital PCR, implying approximately 30% capture efficiency. Spiked-in Jurkat TCR RNA (approximately eleven copies' worth), which is not part of the donor repertoire, was contained in the naive libraries. In CMV-specific effector cells, clones with more than 20 RNA copies accounted for over 98% of molecules, whereas in naive cells such clones accounted for under 1%.

Trimming takes 0 bases from V and 4 bases from J, and the germline ends sit 19 bases apart. Including cysteine and phenylalanine, the CDR3 has 18 amino acids. This entry keeps only the CDR3 DNA: 54 bases, framed from base 1. CDR1 and CDR2, per the germline V gene, are LGHNA and YSLEER. This TCR was sampled from a human donor in good health. Some libraries in this study had Jurkat cell RNA spiked in. The V and J genes are TRBV4-3 and TRBJ2-1, and perhaps TRBD2 as D gene, on 5 matching bases. Sequencing used naive CD8+ T cells from blood, with Jurkat cell RNA spiked in. The label giving this sample's cell subset or site can be read as: FACS-sorted CD8+CD4-CCR7+CD45RA+ naive T cells. The base sequence is TGCGCCAGCAGCCAAGATTGGGTCGGCGGAACGGGGTACAATGAGCAGTTCTTC. The encoded protein is CASSQDWVGGTGYNEQFF.